These 19 T cell receptor beta chains were all obtained from the same sample, sequenced in a study of cytomegalovirus exposure and HLA in healthy donors. The study ran its PCR with 60 Vbeta and 13 Jbeta primers. Sequenced by immunoSEQ multiplex PCR; TCRdb stores in-frame clones only, minus some. The sample shows 100,000 to 150,000 clones, about 8.5% of them seen only once. Sequenced sample: PBMCs. The origin of the receptors is a middle-aged man in good health and CMV-seronegative.

This clone occurred a few times. The CDR3, as DNA: TGTGCCAGCAGCCTATTGGGACAGGGGGCTCAGCCCCAGCATTTT. Its translation is CASSLLGQGAQPQHF. The chain is built from TRBV4-2 and TRBJ1-5; TRBD1 aligns across 12 bases. This CDR3 comprises 15 residues. CDR1 LGHNA and CDR2 YNFKEQ come from the germline V gene. The junction had 4 bases not matched to a gene; V was cut back by 4 bases and J by 6 bases.

The CDR3 reads CASSGTGLGEQFF. DNA of the CDR3: TGTGCCAGCAGCGGGACAGGGCTCGGGGAGCAGTTCTTC. The chain joins TRBV11-2 to TRBJ2-1, with TRBD1 matching over 9 bases. The germline V gene has CDR1 SGHAT and CDR2 FQNNGV. V gave up 5 bases and J gave up 10 bases; unmatched junction bases: 6. The CDR3 sequence is 13 residues long.

The sample holds a few counts of this clone. The chain combines TRBV28 with TRBJ2-7; weak D call: TRBD2 (5 bases). Trimming took off 2 bases at V and 2 bases at J, with 10 bases between the two ends. The CDR3 covers 14 residues. The germline V gene encodes CDR1 MDHEN and CDR2 SYDVKM. CDR3 in DNA: TGTGCCAGCAGTTTACCTGGCGGGCCCTACGAGCAGTACTTC. Translating it yields CASSLPGGPYEQYF. The complete variable domain, with remaining parts taken from reference TRBV28 and TRBJ2-7, reads DVKVTQSSRYLVKRTGEKVFLECVQDMDHENMFWYRQDPGLGLRLIYFSYDVKMKEKGDIPEGYSVSREKKERFSLILESASTNQTSMYLCASSLPGGPYEQYFGPGTRLTVT.

The genes are TRBV4-1 and TRBJ2-7; D is possibly TRBD1 (5 bases). Germline V lookup: CDR1 MGHRA, CDR2 YSYEKL. This CDR3 is built from 14 residues. The V gene lost 2 bases and the J gene lost 1 base, with 9 bases spanning the gap. In DNA, the CDR3 is TGCGCCAGCAGCCAAACAGGTTTATCCTACGAGCAGTACTTC. Translating gives CASSQTGLSYEQYF.

This rearrangement joins TRBV11-2 to TRBJ2-7; D is undetermined. This CDR3 spans 15 amino acids. Per the germline V gene, CDR1 is SGHAT and CDR2 is FQNNGV. The germline V and J ends were trimmed by 2 bases and 0 bases, with 11 bases remaining between them. CDR3 residues: CASSLNRVFSYEQYF. The DNA of the CDR3 is TGTGCCAGCAGCTTAAACCGCGTCTTCTCCTACGAGCAGTACTTC.

In this sample, this clone turned up a few times. The gene calls are TRBV2 and TRBJ1-1, with D perhaps TRBD1 (6 bases). The CDR3 runs to 13 residues. The V end was cut by 3 bases, the J end by 11 bases, with 16 bases between. Per germline, CDR1 SNHLY and CDR2 FYNNEI. Here the CDR3 DNA reads TGTGCCAGCAGTGATGCCTACAGGGTGTTGGCTTTCTTT. As protein: CASSDAYRVLAFF.

The CDR3 DNA sequence: TGTGCCAGTAGCGAAAGTAGCGGGGGGTTTGCAGATACGCAGTATTTT. Protein: CASSESSGGFADTQYF. V and J are TRBV19 and TRBJ2-3, with 10 bases lining up with TRBD2. Looked up from germline, CDR1 is LNHDA and CDR2 is SQIVND (reference sequence). The CDR3 loop spans 16 amino acids. The junction had 10 bases not matched to a gene; V was cut back by 6 bases and J by 4 bases.

The rearrangement uses TRBV5-1 and TRBJ1-6; TRBD1 matches at 7 bases. From germline, CDR1 is SGHRS and CDR2 YFSETQ. The V gene end was trimmed by 0 bases and the J gene end by 7 bases; junction bases not matched to a gene: 4. The CDR3 runs to 15 residues. CDR3 amino acids: CASSLGQGGNSPLHF. In DNA, the CDR3 is TGCGCCAGCAGCTTGGGGCAGGGGGGAAATTCACCCCTCCACTTT.

This clone has just a few counts. This chain connects TRBV7-3 to TRBJ2-1; TRBD1 might be the D (6 bases). V dropped 0 bases and J dropped 2 bases, with 8 bases sitting between them. The CDR3 runs 15 residues. Germline CDR1 SGHTA, CDR2 FQGTGA. The CDR3 here is CASSLTRGTYNEQFF. CDR3 nucleotides: TGTGCCAGCAGCTTAACGAGGGGGACCTACAATGAGCAGTTCTTC.

The chain employs TRBV19 and TRBJ1-6, with 7 bases identical to TRBD1. Unmatched junction bases numbered 6, after V lost 3 bases and J lost 7 bases. This CDR3 contains 15 residues. The V gene's germline CDR1 is LNHDA and CDR2 SQIVND (reference sequence). CDR3 nucleotides: TGTGCCAGTAGTATGGAGACAGGGAGGAATTCACCCCTCCACTTT. This codes for CASSMETGRNSPLHF.

This clone was found a few times. The chain is built from TRBV7-6 and TRBJ1-1; the D is unclear. CDR1 and CDR2 (germline): SGHVS, FNYEAQ. Trimming removed 1 base from V and 7 bases from J, with 19 bases in between. The CDR3 extends over 16 amino acids. The CDR3 loop is CASSLGRGVTTDEAFF. The CDR3 DNA reads TGTGCCAGCAGCTTAGGCCGCGGAGTAACGACCGATGAAGCTTTCTTT.

This clone occurred a few times. The chain is built from TRBV27 and TRBJ1-5; D is possibly TRBD1 (5 bases). This CDR3 contains 13 residues. Trimming cost V 10 bases and J 3 bases, with 13 bases left between them. Per germline, CDR1 MNHEY and CDR2 SMNVEV (reference sequence). CDR3 region: CATGRGVNQPQHF. The DNA for the CDR3 is TGTGCCACCGGGAGAGGGGTCAATCAGCCCCAGCATTTT.

This clone has more than one count but fewer than ten. V is TRBV7-2 and J is TRBJ1-2, with TRBD1 identical over 8 bases. V dropped 5 bases and J dropped 8; count of bases not matched to a gene: 10. This CDR3 is built from 14 residues. Germline lookup yields CDR1 SGHTA and CDR2 FQGNSA. CDR3 nucleotides: TGTGCCAGCAGCGGCTCGAGACAGGGGAAGGGCTACACCTTC. Its translation is CASSGSRQGKGYTF.

This clone has more than one count but fewer than ten. CDR3 sequence (DNA): TGCGCCAGCAGCCAAGACCCGGGACTCCACCTGAACACTGAAGCTTTCTTT. Protein product: CASSQDPGLHLNTEAFF. The genes are TRBV4-1 and TRBJ1-1; tentative D call: TRBD1 (5 bases). CDR3 length: 17 amino acids. The V gene's germline CDR1 is MGHRA and CDR2 YSYEKL. V was pared by 0 bases and J by 0 bases, with 14 bases between.

This clone was seen a few times. The chain carries TRBV15 and TRBJ2-2, with TRBD1 matching 9 bases. V trimming: 6 bases; J trimming: 1 base; junction bases outside the gene matches: 3. The CDR3 consists of 15 residues. Germline V lookup: CDR1 LNHNV, CDR2 YYDKDF (reference sequence). The CDR3 DNA reads TGTGCCACCAGGGGGGACAGGGAGAACACCGGGGAGCTGTTTTTT. Protein sequence: CATRGDRENTGELFF.

This clone was seen a handful of times. The chain joins TRBV4-2 to TRBJ2-1; a possible D gene is TRBD2 (5 bases). The CDR3 is made up of 14 amino acids. Deletions cut 0 bases from V and 7 bases from J, with 10 bases between. From germline, CDR1 is LGHNA and CDR2 YNFKEQ. The DNA of the CDR3 is TGTGCCAGCAGCCAAGATCCTAGCCTAAATGAGCAGTTCTTC. It encodes CASSQDPSLNEQFF.

Only a few counts were recorded for this clone. J is TRBJ1-1 and V is TRBV30; D is uncertain. The length of the CDR3 is 13 residues. Per the germline V gene, CDR1 is GTSNPN and CDR2 is SVGIG (reference sequence). V was pared by 4 bases and J by 1 base, with 10 bases between. CDR3 loop: CAWKPGWNTEAFF. DNA for the CDR3: TGTGCCTGGAAGCCGGGTTGGAACACTGAAGCTTTCTTT.

This clone showed up just a few times. This rearrangement joins TRBV15 to TRBJ1-4; 10 bases are a match to TRBD1. The junction had 12 bases not matched to a gene; V was cut back by 0 bases and J by 8 bases. The germline CDR1 and CDR2 sequences are LNHNV and YYDKDF (reference sequence). The CDR3 runs 18 residues. In nucleotides, the CDR3 is TGTGCCACCAGCAGAGATCCGGGACAGGGGACATTAAACGAAAAACTGTTTTTT. Translating gives CATSRDPGQGTLNEKLFF.

This clone was detected a few times. V usage is TRBV19 and J usage is TRBJ2-2, with D perhaps TRBD2 (5 bases). Trimming removed 7 bases from V and 1 base from J, with 13 bases in between. Germline V gene sequence: CDR1 LNHDA, CDR2 SQIVND (reference sequence). This CDR3 has 15 residues. CDR3 sequence: CASISAGMNTGELFF. CDR3 DNA sequence: TGTGCCAGTATTAGTGCCGGGATGAACACCGGGGAGCTGTTTTTT.